This is a list of T cell receptor beta chains from one sample in a study of T cells expressing NK-cell markers. From the 5' RACE reads, TCRdb lists one entry per CDR3 protein and no DNA. The sample has more than 120,000 distinct CDR3 sequences. Sequenced: blood T cells: a sorted CD56 or NKG2C T cell subset, CD4+ or CD8+ T cells, or bulk PBMC T cells (not recorded which). The receptors derive from a man between 18 and 29 years old in good health. CDR3s include the opening cysteine and the closing phenylalanine or tryptophan.

v_call: TRBV6-1
j_call: TRBJ1-1
cdr3_aa: CASSRRDGINTEAFF

v_call: TRBV19
j_call: TRBJ2-7
cdr3_aa: CASRPGQDSYEQYF

v_call: TRBV3-1
j_call: TRBJ1-1
cdr3_aa: CASSQEVNRETNTEAFF

v_call: TRBV5-5
j_call: TRBJ2-7
cdr3_aa: CASSLFGPSYEQYF

v_call: TRBV30
j_call: TRBJ2-1
cdr3_aa: CAWSGWLAGNPSYNEQFF

v_call: TRBV27
j_call: TRBJ2-5
cdr3_aa: CASSAGSQETQYF

v_call: TRBV6-2/TRBV6-3
j_call: TRBJ2-5
cdr3_aa: CASSPTVGVGTQYF

v_call: TRBV19
j_call: TRBJ2-1
cdr3_aa: CASVHRAYNEQFF

v_call: TRBV4-2
j_call: TRBJ2-2
cdr3_aa: CASSQVAEGATGELFF

v_call: TRBV4-2
j_call: TRBJ2-3
cdr3_aa: CASSQDNADTQYF

v_call: TRBV27
j_call: TRBJ2-1
cdr3_aa: CASSRTGDNEQFF

v_call: TRBV7-9
j_call: TRBJ2-5
cdr3_aa: CASSLASGMAETQYF

v_call: TRBV24-1
j_call: TRBJ2-1
cdr3_aa: CATSDSLAGGAYNEQFF

v_call: TRBV12-3/TRBV12-4
j_call: TRBJ2-1
cdr3_aa: CASSPSRDDNEQFF

v_call: TRBV7-6
j_call: TRBJ1-2
cdr3_aa: CAIRGGTGDPYYGYTF

v_call: TRBV7-9
j_call: TRBJ2-5
cdr3_aa: CASSLQPGEETQYF

v_call: TRBV6-5
j_call: TRBJ2-7
cdr3_aa: CASSYNQGSGYEQYF

v_call: TRBV4-1
j_call: TRBJ2-5
cdr3_aa: CASSQLGAEETQYF

v_call: TRBV2
j_call: TRBJ2-5
cdr3_aa: CASSETLAFSKKTQYF

v_call: TRBV7-9
j_call: TRBJ2-7
cdr3_aa: CASSLKGRSSYEQYF

v_call: TRBV6-5
j_call: TRBJ1-1
cdr3_aa: CASSYLGQGSTEAFF

v_call: TRBV27
j_call: TRBJ2-3
cdr3_aa: CASSLLAATTDTQYF

v_call: TRBV20-1
j_call: TRBJ2-7
cdr3_aa: CSARSMTSYEQYF

v_call: TRBV27
j_call: TRBJ2-7
cdr3_aa: CASSPGGVGGGPKAYEQYF

v_call: TRBV7-9
j_call: TRBJ2-7
cdr3_aa: CASSSRDGNSYEQYF

v_call: TRBV11-2
j_call: TRBJ2-1
cdr3_aa: CASSLTRMYNEQFF

v_call: TRBV10-3
j_call: TRBJ2-5
cdr3_aa: CAISDPGLQETQYF

v_call: TRBV2
j_call: TRBJ2-5
cdr3_aa: CASSEISLADQETQYF

v_call: TRBV12-3/TRBV12-4
j_call: TRBJ2-1
cdr3_aa: CASSFGTSEFF

v_call: TRBV5-8
j_call: TRBJ2-7
cdr3_aa: CASSLKEREIPHEQYF

v_call: TRBV19
j_call: TRBJ1-1
cdr3_aa: CASSIRSTNTEAFF

v_call: TRBV2
j_call: TRBJ1-3
cdr3_aa: CASRGSISGNTIYF